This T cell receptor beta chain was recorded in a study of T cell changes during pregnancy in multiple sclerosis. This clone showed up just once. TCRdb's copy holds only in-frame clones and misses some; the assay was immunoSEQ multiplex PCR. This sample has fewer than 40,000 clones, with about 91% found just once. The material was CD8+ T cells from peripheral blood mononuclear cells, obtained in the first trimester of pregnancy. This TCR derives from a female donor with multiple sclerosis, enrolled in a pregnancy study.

The CDR3 region has the DNA TGTGCCAGCAGTTTACTAGGGGGCAGCGATGGCTACACCTTC. Protein product: CASSLLGGSDGYTF. The chain couples TRBV27 to TRBJ1-2; TRBD1 matches 7 bases. Trimming removed 2 bases from V and 6 bases from J; junction bases left unmatched: 6. Per the germline V gene, CDR1 is MNHEY and CDR2 is SMNVEV (reference sequence). The CDR3 runs to 14 residues.